The 30 T cell receptor beta chains listed next were all sequenced from one sample in a study of OX40 agonist ivuxolimab in advanced cancers. Assay: immunoSEQ multiplex PCR; the TCRdb copy retains only in-frame clones and omits some. The table includes some 25,000 clones, 85% detected once. Sequenced here: CD4+ or CD8+ T cells sorted from blood, sampled in a trial of the OX40 agonist ivuxolimab. These receptor sequences come from an adult with an advanced solid tumor such as melanoma, head and neck, liver or kidney cancer.

The chain recombines TRBV7-6 with TRBJ2-6, with a tentative D call TRBD2 (5 bases). Germline CDR1 SGHVS, CDR2 FNYEAQ. Trimming removed 3 bases from V and 2 bases from J, with 11 bases in between. The CDR3 has 16 amino acids. This CDR3 is CASSLGAGAGANVLTF. The CDR3 coding sequence is TGTGCCAGCAGCTTGGGTGCCGGGGCTGGGGCCAACGTCCTGACTTTC.

The chain recombines TRBV4-1 with TRBJ1-1; D call uncertain. The CDR3 is made up of 15 amino acids. Germline loops: CDR1 MGHRA, CDR2 YSYEKL. Trimming removed 1 base at V and 0 bases at J, with 9 bases between. CDR3 amino acids: CASSQGGDLNTEAFF. DNA of the CDR3: TGCGCCAGCAGCCAAGGTGGGGATTTGAACACTGAAGCTTTCTTT.

The genes are TRBV6-1 and TRBJ2-6; D is undetermined. Germline V CDR1 and CDR2: MNHNS, SASEGT. The CDR3 loop spans 15 amino acids. V lost 4 bases and J 4 bases, leaving 11 bases between the germline ends. The CDR3: CASSGWVWGANVLTF. In nucleotides, the CDR3 is TGTGCCAGCAGTGGATGGGTGTGGGGGGCCAACGTCCTGACTTTC.

J is TRBJ2-7 and V is TRBV11-2; 11 bases are a match to TRBD2. J lost 2 bases, V lost 1 base, and 4 bases had no gene match. This CDR3 region has 16 residues. Germline CDR1 and CDR2: SGHAT and FQNNGV. Written as DNA, the CDR3 is TGTGCCAGCAGCTTAGTTGCTAGCGGGAGGACCTACGAGCAGTACTTC. This translates into CASSLVASGRTYEQYF.

The rearrangement joins TRBV10-3 to TRBJ1-2, with D perhaps matching TRBD1 (6 bases). This CDR3 is 13 amino acids long. Germline V CDR1 and CDR2: ENHRY, SYGVKD. V dropped 7 bases and J dropped 5 bases, with 14 bases sitting between them. CDR3 residues: CAIKGPGAYGYTF. CDR3 nucleotides: TGTGCCATCAAAGGCCCGGGGGCTTATGGCTACACCTTC.

V gene TRBV13 combines with J gene TRBJ1-3; D call uncertain. CDR1 PRHDT and CDR2 FYEKMQ come from the germline V gene (reference sequence). Trimming shortened V by 4 bases and J by 3 bases, and 13 bases separated the two germline ends. There are 15 residues in the CDR3. The chain's CDR3 is CASSSLKLGGNTIYF. CDR3 DNA sequence: TGTGCCAGCAGCTCCCTTAAACTAGGTGGAAACACCATATATTTT.

J is TRBJ1-2 and V is TRBV5-8; D is undetermined. Looked up from germline, CDR1 is SGHTS and CDR2 is YDEGEE. The CDR3 runs to 14 residues. Between the trimmed V and J ends, which lost 4 bases and 2 bases, there was a span of 12 bases. The CDR3 loop reads CASSPGSGNYGYTF. In nucleotides, the CDR3 is TGTGCCAGCAGCCCTGGAAGCGGAAACTATGGCTACACCTTC. The full variable domain, rest sourced from reference TRBV5-8 and TRBJ1-2, is EAGVTQSPTHLIKTRGQQATLRCSPISGHTSVYWYQQALGLGLQFLLWYDEGEERNRGNFPPRFSGRQFPNYSSELNVNALELEDSALYLCASSPGSGNYGYTFGSGTRLTVV.

V gene TRBV14 combines with J gene TRBJ2-2; the D is unclear. Trimming stripped 3 bases from V and 4 bases from J, with 6 bases between. Germline CDR1 is SGHDN and CDR2 is FVKESK. The CDR3 is made up of 13 amino acids. The CDR3 DNA reads TGTGCCAGCAGCCAGACCATCACCGGGGAGCTGTTTTTT. This codes for CASSQTITGELFF.

In its sample, this clone was seen once. The J gene is TRBJ2-7, the V gene TRBV10-2, with D possibly called TRBD1 or TRBD2 (6 bases each). This CDR3 contains 14 residues. Germline lookup yields CDR1 WSHSY and CDR2 SAAADI. Trimming removed 5 bases from V and 3 bases from J, with 14 bases in between. The CDR3 DNA reads as TGCGCCAGCAGTCTGGGGGGCGGACTCTACGAGCAGTACTTC. Amino acid sequence: CASSLGGGLYEQYF.

V and J are TRBV2 and TRBJ2-1; D tentatively fits TRBD1 or TRBD2 (7 bases each). The germline gives CDR1 SNHLY, CDR2 FYNNEI. The CDR3 length is 16 residues. Trimming pared 7 bases from V and 4 bases from J, leaving 20 bases between. The CDR3 DNA is TGTGCCAGCACCCTCCCCAGGGGGGGCTCATACAATGAGCAGTTCTTC. This sequence encodes CASTLPRGGSYNEQFF. Based on the CDR3 plus reference TRBV2 and TRBJ2-1, the full variable domain is EPEVTQTPSHQVTQMGQEVILRCVPISNHLYFYWYRQILGQKVEFLVSFYNNEISEKSEIFDDQFSVERPDGSNFTLKIRSTKLEDSAMYFCASTLPRGGSYNEQFFGPGTRLTVL.

The chain has TRBV9 and TRBJ2-1; D is perhaps TRBD1 or TRBD2 (5 bases each). This CDR3 region has 14 residues. Trimming stripped 0 bases from V and 7 bases from J, with 11 bases between. Germline V gene lookup returns CDR1 SGDLS and CDR2 YYNGEE. The CDR3 spells CASSVATWGNEQFF. CDR3 DNA sequence: TGTGCCAGCAGCGTAGCTACTTGGGGGAATGAGCAGTTCTTC.

The chain uses TRBV28 and TRBJ2-5, with TRBD2 as a possible D gene (7 bases). The CDR3 totals 13 residues. Germline lookup yields CDR1 MDHEN and CDR2 SYDVKM. Trimming removed 10 bases from V and 4 bases from J, with 16 bases in between. The chain's CDR3 is CATKPGEGETQYF. The CDR3 coding sequence is TGTGCCACCAAACCAGGGGAGGGAGAGACCCAGTACTTC. The variable domain in full, with the rest retrieved from reference TRBV28 and TRBJ2-5, is DVKVTQSSRYLVKRTGEKVFLECVQDMDHENMFWYRQDPGLGLRLIYFSYDVKMKEKGDIPEGYSVSREKKERFSLILESASTNQTSMYLCATKPGEGETQYFGPGTRLLVL.

This chain uses TRBV5-4 with TRBJ1-2; 10 bases are shared with TRBD1. The CDR3 length is 14 residues. With V trimmed by 2 bases and J by 6 bases, 4 bases remained unmatched. Germline V gene sequence: CDR1 SGHNT, CDR2 YYREEE (reference sequence). The CDR3 loop is CASSFGTGVDGYTF. In DNA, the CDR3 is TGTGCCAGCAGCTTCGGGACAGGGGTCGATGGCTACACCTTC.

The J gene is TRBJ1-6, the V gene TRBV6-6; 7 positions agree with TRBD1. The CDR3 has 13 amino acids. After removal of 6 bases from V and 8 bases from J, the junction contained 4 bases not matched to a gene. Germline loops: CDR1 MNHNY, CDR2 SVGAGI (reference sequence). The CDR3 nucleotides read TGTGCCAGCAGGACAGGGTCGGATTCACCCCTCCACTTT. Translating gives CASRTGSDSPLHF.

The chain employs TRBV15 and TRBJ1-5; 8 bases fit TRBD1. V dropped 4 bases and J dropped 3; count of bases not matched to a gene: 11. Germline-derived CDR1 and CDR2 are LNHNV and YYDKDF (reference sequence). This CDR3 has 17 amino acids. The chain's CDR3 is CATSTKGHRGANQPQHF. As DNA, the CDR3 is TGTGCCACCAGCACCAAAGGACACAGGGGGGCCAATCAGCCCCAGCATTTT.

This clone was counted only a few times. V usage is TRBV2 and J usage is TRBJ1-1; D may be TRBD1 (5 bases). The CDR3 is 15 residues long. Germline V CDR1 and CDR2: SNHLY, FYNNEI. Trimming shortened V by 2 bases and J by 0 bases, and 10 bases separated the two germline ends. The CDR3 bases are TGTGCCAGCAGTGAAACGGACAATCTGAACACTGAAGCTTTCTTT. Protein product: CASSETDNLNTEAFF. The entire variable domain, with the rest obtained from reference TRBV2 and TRBJ1-1, is as follows: EPEVTQTPSHQVTQMGQEVILRCVPISNHLYFYWYRQILGQKVEFLVSFYNNEISEKSEIFDDQFSVERPDGSNFTLKIRSTKLEDSAMYFCASSETDNLNTEAFFGQGTRLTVV.

This clone appeared a few times. This chain joins TRBV27 and TRBJ2-2, with 10 bases lining up with TRBD2. Germline loops: CDR1 MNHEY, CDR2 SMNVEV (reference sequence). Germline trimming cut 6 bases from V and 7 bases from J; bases unmatched to any gene: 8. The CDR3 contains 15 residues. CDR3 sequence (DNA): TGTGCCAGCAGCTTCATAGCGGGGGGAGACGGGGAGCTGTTTTTT. Amino acids: CASSFIAGGDGELFF.

This clone has only one observation. V usage is TRBV25-1 and J usage is TRBJ2-7; no clear D gene. V lost 5 bases, J lost 2 bases, and 7 bases lay in between. Germline values: CDR1 MGHDK, CDR2 SYGVNS. The CDR3 has 12 amino acids. The CDR3 nucleotides read TGTGCCAGCAGTTCCTCTCCCTACGAGCAGTACTTC. Its translation is CASSSSPYEQYF.

The rearrangement uses TRBV7-6 and TRBJ2-1; no clear D. Germline V lookup: CDR1 SGHVS, CDR2 FNYEAQ. The V end was cut by 2 bases, the J end by 0 bases, with 11 bases between. The CDR3 contains 16 residues. The CDR3 coding sequence is TGTGCCAGCAGCTTAAGTCCGCGGAACTCCTACAATGAGCAGTTCTTC. Translated: CASSLSPRNSYNEQFF.

The chain employs TRBV19 and TRBJ1-2; D unresolved. The V and J ends lost 3 bases and 7 bases respectively, with 15 bases between them. Per germline, CDR1 LNHDA and CDR2 SQIVND (reference sequence). This CDR3 has 14 amino acids. The CDR3 DNA sequence: TGTGCCAGTAGTATTGGTTGGGGTTCGGCTGGCTACACCTTC. Encoded protein: CASSIGWGSAGYTF.

The chain employs TRBV9 and TRBJ1-1; 9 bases fit TRBD1. V shed 3 bases, J shed 4 bases, and the junction held 10 bases outside the gene matches. The CDR3 covers 16 residues. Germline V gives CDR1 SGDLS, CDR2 YYNGEE. CDR3 coding DNA: TGTGCCAGCAGCGCAACCCCCACAGGGGGCGGCACTGAAGCTTTCTTT. Amino acids: CASSATPTGGGTEAFF.

The chain links TRBV7-8 to TRBJ1-1; D gene ambiguous. The CDR3 totals 14 residues. Germline CDR1 SGHVS, CDR2 FQNEAQ. Deletions cut 6 bases from V and 4 bases from J, with 15 bases between. CDR3: CASSTLVQPTEAFF. The DNA of the CDR3 is TGTGCCAGCAGTACCCTTGTGCAGCCCACTGAAGCTTTCTTT.

This chain uses TRBV4-1 with TRBJ1-2; tentative D call: TRBD1 (5 bases). Germline-derived CDR1 and CDR2 are MGHRA and YSYEKL. The CDR3 is made up of 16 amino acids. V dropped 2 bases and J dropped 1 base, with 14 bases sitting between them. CDR3 in amino acids: CASSQQSLDNNYGYTF. The CDR3 nucleotides read TGCGCCAGCAGCCAACAGTCGCTGGACAATAACTATGGCTACACCTTC.

The genes are TRBV27 and TRBJ1-6; 10 positions agree with TRBD1. The trim removed 8 bases at V and 8 bases at J, leaving 6 bases unmatched. Germline V gene data show CDR1 as MNHEY and CDR2 as SMNVEV (reference sequence). CDR3 length: 14 residues. CDR3 in DNA: TGTGCCAGCGGGCCGGACAGGGGGGATTCACCCCTCCACTTT. This sequence encodes CASGPDRGDSPLHF.

The table lists this clone with a few counts. This rearrangement joins TRBV18 to TRBJ1-5; 7 bases fit TRBD1. The CDR3 extends over 14 amino acids. V lost 3 bases to trimming and J lost 5 bases; unmatched junction nucleotides: 4. Per the germline V gene, CDR1 is KGHSH and CDR2 is LQKENI. This CDR3 is CASSPGTDYQPQHF. CDR3 sequence (DNA): TGTGCCAGCTCACCGGGGACAGACTATCAGCCCCAGCATTTT.

The chain links TRBV5-1 to TRBJ1-1; D remains ambiguous. The CDR3 runs to 14 residues. Germline V gene data show CDR1 as SGHRS and CDR2 as YFSETQ. Trimming took 2 bases from V and 7 from J, leaving 15 bases between them. The CDR3 loop reads CASSFDASSDEAFF. In nucleotides, the CDR3 is TGCGCCAGCAGCTTCGACGCCAGTTCCGATGAAGCTTTCTTT.

This clone was detected once. This chain joins TRBV4-1 and TRBJ2-3, with 7 nucleotides matching TRBD1. CDR1 is MGHRA, CDR2 YSYEKL, per germline. The J segment lost 4 bases and the V segment lost 8 bases, leaving 15 bases of the junction unmatched. The CDR3 extends over 16 amino acids. This CDR3 reads CASHQGLGQGADTQYF. The DNA for the CDR3 is TGCGCCAGCCACCAGGGTCTAGGCCAGGGGGCAGATACGCAGTATTTT.

The V and J genes are TRBV19 and TRBJ2-3; weak D call: TRBD1 (5 bases). Trimming left V 7 bases short and J 1 base short, with 9 bases between. The germline V gene has CDR1 LNHDA and CDR2 SQIVND (reference sequence). This CDR3 has 13 residues. The chain's CDR3 is CASTWGGTDTQYF. The DNA for the CDR3 is TGTGCCAGTACGTGGGGCGGCACAGATACGCAGTATTTT.

Sample share makes this clone medium-sized (0.01 to 0.1%). The CDR3 sequence is CASSSRGSGSYNEQFF. CDR3 DNA: TGTGCCAGCAGCTCCAGGGGTAGCGGGTCCTACAATGAGCAGTTCTTC. The chain employs TRBV11-3 and TRBJ2-1, with a possible D match to TRBD2 (7 bases). The CDR3 spans 16 residues. Looked up from germline, CDR1 is SGHNT and CDR2 is YENEEA. Trimming took off 4 bases at V and 1 base at J, with 14 bases between the two ends. Based on the CDR3 plus reference TRBV11-3 and TRBJ2-1, the full variable domain is EAGVVQSPRYKIIEKKQPVAFWCNPISGHNTLYWYLQNLGQGPELLIRYENEEAVDDSQLPKDRFSAERLKGVDSTLKIQPAELGDSAVYLCASSSRGSGSYNEQFFGPGTRLTVL.

The rearrangement uses TRBV5-1 and TRBJ1-6; D is ambiguous. The V and J ends lost 4 bases and 7 bases respectively, with 6 bases between them. The germline CDR1 and CDR2 sequences are SGHRS and YFSETQ. There are 12 residues in the CDR3. Here the CDR3 DNA reads TGCGCCAGCAGCGACGCCAATTCACCCCTCCACTTT. This encodes CASSDANSPLHF.